This note documents a single T cell receptor (beta chain) sequence. Its matching antigen is unknown. The data derive from a study of T cell clones after liver transplantation. Study in general: Without induction therapy, subjects received standard immunosuppression until 12-24 months post-transplant.

The CDR3 has 14 residues. Trimming took 5 bases from V and 0 from J, leaving 11 bases between them. Germline V gives CDR1 SGDLS, CDR2 YYNGEE. Notes on the study in general: Rather than being deleted, graft donor-reactive T cells may have moved into the graft.

The protocol was immunoSEQ multiplex PCR, while the TCRdb copy is restricted to in-frame clones and leaves out a portion. The table has some 110,000 clones, roughly four fifths seen once. The starting material was CD4+ T cells from blood, obtained before liver transplant. The TCR sequence derives from a human donor who received a liver transplant. The genes are TRBV9 and TRBJ1-1, with D unresolved. CDR3 DNA: TGTGCCAGCAGTTCGGGGAACATGAACACTGAAGCTTTCTTT. Translating it yields CASSSGNMNTEAFF.